The next 17 T cell receptor beta chains were all read from a single sample in a study of beta chain features in type 1 diabetes (dated by TCRdb to the late 2010s). Library method: the immunoSEQ multiplex PCR assay. All of the isolated RNA was reverse transcribed with the High Capacity cDNA Reverse Transcription Kit, so expressed TCRB transcripts were sequenced. Not all clones reach the TCRdb copy of this immuneACCESS table, which keeps in-frame sequences only. Checked studies attribute under half of the gap to unresolved V genes and leave the rest unexplained. The sample yields about 650,000 clones; 9.5% to 15% were counted once. Around 0.12% of the sample is held by the ten biggest clonotypes. These receptors have no identified antigens. Overall study results and their limits: Type 1 diabetes patients showed a moderate but significant shortening of TCRB CDR3 length in all four CD4+ subsets.

Input material: naive CD4+ T cells from blood. Read against the paper, the sample's cell subset or site label means: true naive CD4+ T cells. The source is a man under 40 with type 1 diabetes.

The rearrangement uses TRBV7-2 and TRBJ1-5, with D possibly being TRBD1 (5 bases). This CDR3 region has 13 residues. In germline, CDR1 is SGHTA, CDR2 FQGNSA. The ends were cut back, 4 bases at V and 3 bases at J, with 7 bases in the middle. CDR3 residues: CASSWGINQPQHF. For the CDR3, the DNA is TGTGCCAGCAGCTGGGGGATCAATCAGCCCCAGCATTTT.

This clone was recorded a few times. This rearrangement joins TRBV7-9 to TRBJ2-2; TRBD1 is a possible D gene (6 bases). This CDR3 spans 14 amino acids. V was trimmed by 3 bases and J by 4 bases, leaving 9 bases between them. Germline V lookup: CDR1 SEHNR, CDR2 FQNEAQ (reference sequence). The chain's CDR3 is CASSLTQGTGELFF. The DNA of the CDR3 is TGTGCCAGCAGCTTGACACAGGGCACCGGGGAGCTGTTTTTT.

The chain has TRBV6-6 and TRBJ1-2; D gene ambiguous. Trimming stripped 6 bases from V and 7 bases from J, with 15 bases between. The CDR3 length is 13 residues. Germline loops: CDR1 MNHNY, CDR2 SVGAGI (reference sequence). The CDR3 bases are TGTGCCAGCAGCTTCCGATCCCGGGGTGGCTACACCTTC. It specifies CASSFRSRGGYTF.

This sequence joins TRBV7-2 and TRBJ2-7; 9 positions agree with TRBD1. V trimming: 5 bases; J trimming: 2 bases; junction bases outside the gene matches: 10. The CDR3 sequence is 16 residues long. Germline V CDR1 and CDR2: SGHTA, FQGNSA. The CDR3: CASSPVPRQGAYEQYF. For the CDR3, the DNA is TGTGCCAGCAGCCCGGTACCTAGACAGGGGGCCTACGAGCAGTACTTC.

Note on this clone: This same CDR3 is encoded by further DNA sequences in the sample. This chain uses TRBV7-9 with TRBJ1-1; TRBD1 might be the D (5 bases). V was trimmed by 1 base and J by 1 base, leaving 7 bases between them. Germline CDR1 SEHNR, CDR2 FQNEAQ (reference sequence). The CDR3 runs to 14 residues. The CDR3 DNA is TGTGCCAGCAGCTTAGGGCAGGGGAACACTGAAGCTTTCTTT. It is translated as CASSLGQGNTEAFF. Full variable domain (rest looked up from reference TRBV7-9 and TRBJ1-1): DTGVSQNPRHKITKRGQNVTFRCDPISEHNRLYWYRQTLGQGPEFLTYFQNEAQLEKSRLLSDRFSAERPKGSFSTLEIQRTEQGDSAMYLCASSLGQGNTEAFFGQGTRLTVV.

The J gene is TRBJ1-1, the V gene TRBV5-1; D gene uncertain. The CDR3 length is 16 residues. V lost 0 bases to trimming and J lost 0 bases, with 12 bases between them. The germline gives CDR1 SGHRS, CDR2 YFSETQ. CDR3 sequence: CASSLEFRSLNTEAFF. The CDR3 DNA sequence: TGCGCCAGCAGCTTGGAGTTCCGCAGCCTGAACACTGAAGCTTTCTTT.

This clone showed up just a few times. The J gene is TRBJ1-1, the V gene TRBV5-1, with D unclear. Germline CDR1 reads SGHRS; CDR2 reads YFSETQ. V gave up 4 bases and J gave up 5 bases, with 15 bases separating them. The length of the CDR3 is 14 residues. CDR3 sequence reads: CASSGTGRDTEAFF. CDR3 coding DNA: TGCGCCAGCAGCGGTACTGGGAGGGATACTGAAGCTTTCTTT.

CDR3 nucleotides: TGTGCCAGCAGCTTAGGCGCGGGGGGCTTTAGCACAGATACGCAGTATTTT. Translating it yields CASSLGAGGFSTDTQYF. This rearrangement joins TRBV7-3 to TRBJ2-3; TRBD2 aligns across 8 bases. CDR1 and CDR2 (germline): SGHTA, FQGTGA. CDR3 length: 17 amino acids. V trimming: 2 bases; J trimming: 0 bases; junction bases outside the gene matches: 7.

This clone was detected a few times. This chain uses TRBV7-2 with TRBJ1-1; weak D call: TRBD1 (6 bases). V lost 5 bases, J lost 0 bases, and 13 bases lay in between. CDR1 SGHTA and CDR2 FQGNSA come from the germline V gene. The CDR3 contains 15 residues. CDR3 in DNA: TGTGCCAGCAGCCCTAAAACAGGGATGAACACTGAAGCTTTCTTT. It specifies CASSPKTGMNTEAFF.

J is TRBJ1-5 and V is TRBV4-3; no clear D. V lost 0 bases and J 6 bases, leaving 0 bases between the germline ends. This CDR3 contains 11 residues. Germline V gives CDR1 LGHNA, CDR2 YSLEER. The CDR3 here is CASSQDQPQHF. DNA for the CDR3: TGCGCCAGCAGCCAAGATCAGCCCCAGCATTTT.

This clone was found a few times. The chain carries TRBV18 and TRBJ1-5; unclear D gene. The CDR3 is made up of 13 amino acids. The ends were cut back, 5 bases at V and 4 bases at J, with 9 bases in the middle. Germline CDR1 and CDR2: KGHSH and LQKENI. In DNA, the CDR3 is TGTGCCAGCTCAATATCGGAGAATCAGCCCCAGCATTTT. Its translation is CASSISENQPQHF.

This sequence joins TRBV11-2 and TRBJ2-1; the match to TRBD2 covers 15 bases. This CDR3 has 19 amino acids. After removal of 4 bases from V and 0 bases from J, the junction contained 7 bases not matched to a gene. Germline V gives CDR1 SGHAT, CDR2 FQNNGV. The CDR3 coding sequence is TGTGCCAGCAGCTCCCGAATGGGACTAGCGGGGGGCTCCTACAATGAGCAGTTCTTC. Translating it yields CASSSRMGLAGGSYNEQFF. Drawing the rest from reference TRBV11-2 and TRBJ2-1, the complete variable domain is EAGVAQSPRYKIIEKRQSVAFWCNPISGHATLYWYQQILGQGPKLLIQFQNNGVVDDSQLPKDRFSAERLKGVDSTLKIQPAKLEDSAVYLCASSSRMGLAGGSYNEQFFGPGTRLTVL.

The CDR3 DNA reads TGTGCCAGCACCCTAGGCGGGGCGGGCTATGGCTACACCTTC. This codes for CASTLGGAGYGYTF. V usage is TRBV7-8 and J usage is TRBJ1-2; maybe TRBD1 (5 bases). The germline gives CDR1 SGHVS, CDR2 FQNEAQ. V shed 7 bases and J shed 4 bases, with 16 bases lying between them. The CDR3 has 14 residues. Variable domain in full (rest from reference TRBV7-8 and TRBJ1-2): GAGVSQSPRYKVAKRGQDVALRCDPISGHVSLFWYQQALGQGPEFLTYFQNEAQLDKSGLPSDRFFAERPEGSVSTLKIQRTQQEDSAVYLCASTLGGAGYGYTFGSGTRLTVV.

This clone was seen more than once but under ten times. This chain uses TRBV4-2 with TRBJ1-5; D perhaps matches TRBD1 (5 bases). Trimming shortened V by 4 bases and J by 9 bases, and 19 bases separated the two germline ends. Per the germline V gene, CDR1 is LGHNA and CDR2 is YNFKEQ. The CDR3 covers 15 residues. CDR3 DNA: TGTGCCAGCAGCCGAGAAAGGATGGGGACGGGGCCCCAGCATTTT. Amino acids: CASSRERMGTGPQHF.

Written as DNA, the CDR3 is TGTGCCAGCAGTGACAGGGGCCACCCCTACGAGCAGTACTTC. Its translation: CASSDRGHPYEQYF. The V and J genes are TRBV25-1 and TRBJ2-7; TRBD1 is a possible D gene (6 bases). Trimming removed 3 bases from V and 2 bases from J, with 11 bases in between. The CDR3 extends over 14 amino acids. Germline V lookup: CDR1 MGHDK, CDR2 SYGVNS.

V gene TRBV10-2 combines with J gene TRBJ2-1; D is perhaps TRBD2 (6 bases). V was cut by 5 bases and J by 5 bases, with 10 bases left in between. Germline lookup yields CDR1 WSHSY and CDR2 SAAADI. The CDR3 has 13 residues. CDR3 in DNA: TGCGCCAGCAGTCGGACTACCAACAATGAGCAGTTCTTC. Protein product: CASSRTTNNEQFF.

In this sample, this clone turned up a few times. This chain links TRBV25-1 with TRBJ1-6, with no clear D. Looked up from germline, CDR1 is MGHDK and CDR2 is SYGVNS. Trimming removed 2 bases at V and 6 bases at J, with 8 bases between. The CDR3 is made up of 14 amino acids. The CDR3 spells CASSEPRPNSPLHF. As DNA, the CDR3 is TGTGCCAGCAGTGAACCCAGACCTAATTCACCCCTCCACTTT.